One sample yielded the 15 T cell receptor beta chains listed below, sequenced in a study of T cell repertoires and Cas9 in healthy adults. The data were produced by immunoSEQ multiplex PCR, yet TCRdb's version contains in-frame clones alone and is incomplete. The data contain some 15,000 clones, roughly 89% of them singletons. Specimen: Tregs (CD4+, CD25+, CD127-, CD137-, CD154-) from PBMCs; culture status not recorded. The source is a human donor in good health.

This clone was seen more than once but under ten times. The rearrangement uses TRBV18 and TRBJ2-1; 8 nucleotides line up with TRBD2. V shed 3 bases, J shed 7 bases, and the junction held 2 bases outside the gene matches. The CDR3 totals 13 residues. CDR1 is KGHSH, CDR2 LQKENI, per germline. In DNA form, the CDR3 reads TGTGCCAGCTCACCTGGCGGGGGGAATGAGCAGTTCTTC. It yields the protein CASSPGGGNEQFF.

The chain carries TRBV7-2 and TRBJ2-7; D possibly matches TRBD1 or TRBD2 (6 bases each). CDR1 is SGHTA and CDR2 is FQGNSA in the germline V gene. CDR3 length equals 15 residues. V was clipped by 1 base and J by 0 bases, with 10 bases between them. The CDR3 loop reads CASSLEGGSSYEQYF. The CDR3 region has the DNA TGTGCCAGCAGCTTAGAGGGGGGAAGCTCCTACGAGCAGTACTTC. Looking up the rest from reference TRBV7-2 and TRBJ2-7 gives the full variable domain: GAGVSQSPSNKVTEKGKDVELRCDPISGHTALYWYRQSLGQGLEFLIYFQGNSAPDKSGLPSDRFSAERTGGSVSTLTIQRTQQEDSAVYLCASSLEGGSSYEQYFGPGTRLTVT.

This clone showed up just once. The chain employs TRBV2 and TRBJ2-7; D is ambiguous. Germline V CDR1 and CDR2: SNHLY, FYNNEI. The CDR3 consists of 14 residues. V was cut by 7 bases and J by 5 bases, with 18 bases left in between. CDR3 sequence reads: CASTINDSPNEQYF. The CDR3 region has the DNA TGTGCCAGCACCATCAATGATTCCCCCAACGAGCAGTACTTC.

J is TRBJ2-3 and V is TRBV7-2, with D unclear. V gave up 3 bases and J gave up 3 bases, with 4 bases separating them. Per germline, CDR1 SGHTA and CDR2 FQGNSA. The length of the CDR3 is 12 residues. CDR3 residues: CASSFSTDTQYF. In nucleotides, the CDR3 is TGTGCCAGCAGCTTTAGTACAGATACGCAGTATTTT.

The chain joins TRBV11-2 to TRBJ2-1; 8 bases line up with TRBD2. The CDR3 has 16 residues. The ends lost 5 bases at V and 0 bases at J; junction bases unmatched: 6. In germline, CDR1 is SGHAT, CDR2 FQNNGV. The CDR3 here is CASSLPRGGSYNEQFF. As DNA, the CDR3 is TGTGCCAGCAGCCTTCCCCGGGGGGGCTCCTACAATGAGCAGTTCTTC.

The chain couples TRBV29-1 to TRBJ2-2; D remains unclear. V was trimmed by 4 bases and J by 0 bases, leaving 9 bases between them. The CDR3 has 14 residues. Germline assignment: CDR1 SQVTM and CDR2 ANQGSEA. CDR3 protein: CSVGEASNTGELFF. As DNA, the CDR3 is TGCAGCGTTGGAGAGGCCTCGAACACCGGGGAGCTGTTTTTT.

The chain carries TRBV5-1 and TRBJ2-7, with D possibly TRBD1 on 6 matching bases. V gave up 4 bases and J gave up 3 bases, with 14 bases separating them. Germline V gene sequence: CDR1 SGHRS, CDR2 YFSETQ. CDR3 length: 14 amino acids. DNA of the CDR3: TGCGCCAGCAGCCTAACAGGGTATGTCTACGAGCAGTACTTC. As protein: CASSLTGYVYEQYF.

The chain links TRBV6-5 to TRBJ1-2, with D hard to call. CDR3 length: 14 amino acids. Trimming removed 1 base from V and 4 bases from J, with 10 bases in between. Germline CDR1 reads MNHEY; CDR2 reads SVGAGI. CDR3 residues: CASSYLPSGYGYTF. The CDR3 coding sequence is TGTGCCAGCAGTTACTTGCCTTCAGGCTATGGCTACACCTTC.

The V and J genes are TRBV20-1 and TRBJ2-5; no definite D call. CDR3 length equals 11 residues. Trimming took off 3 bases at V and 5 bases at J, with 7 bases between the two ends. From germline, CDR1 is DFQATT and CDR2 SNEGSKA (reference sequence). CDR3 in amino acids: CSASWLETQYF. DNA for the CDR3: TGCAGTGCTAGTTGGTTGGAGACCCAGTACTTC.

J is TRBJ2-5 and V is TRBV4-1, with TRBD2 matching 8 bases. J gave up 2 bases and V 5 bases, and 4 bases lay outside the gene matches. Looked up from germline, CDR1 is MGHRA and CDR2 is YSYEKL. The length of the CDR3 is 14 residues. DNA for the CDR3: TGCGCCAGCAGCTACGGGGGGGATCAAGAGACCCAGTACTTC. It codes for CASSYGGDQETQYF.

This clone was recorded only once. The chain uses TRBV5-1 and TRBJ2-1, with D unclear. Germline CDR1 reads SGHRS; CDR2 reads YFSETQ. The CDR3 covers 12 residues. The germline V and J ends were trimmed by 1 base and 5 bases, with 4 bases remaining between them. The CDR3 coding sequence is TGCGCCAGCAGCTTGCGGAACAATGAGCAGTTCTTC. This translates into CASSLRNNEQFF. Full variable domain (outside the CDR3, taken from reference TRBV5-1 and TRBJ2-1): KAGVTQTPRYLIKTRGQQVTLSCSPISGHRSVSWYQQTPGQGLQFLFEYFSETQRNKGNFPGRFSGRQFSNSRSEMNVSTLELGDSALYLCASSLRNNEQFFGPGTRLTVL.

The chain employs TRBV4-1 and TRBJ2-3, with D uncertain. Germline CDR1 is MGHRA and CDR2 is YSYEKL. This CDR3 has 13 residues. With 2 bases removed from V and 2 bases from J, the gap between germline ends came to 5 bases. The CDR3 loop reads CASSQPYTDTQYF. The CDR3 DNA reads TGCGCCAGCAGCCAACCTTACACAGATACGCAGTATTTT.

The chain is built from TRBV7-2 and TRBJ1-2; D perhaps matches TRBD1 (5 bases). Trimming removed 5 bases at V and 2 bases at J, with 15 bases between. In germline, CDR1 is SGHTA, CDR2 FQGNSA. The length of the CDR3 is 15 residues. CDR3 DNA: TGTGCCAGCAGCCGAGACCTGGGGGGAAACTATGGCTACACCTTC. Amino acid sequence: CASSRDLGGNYGYTF.

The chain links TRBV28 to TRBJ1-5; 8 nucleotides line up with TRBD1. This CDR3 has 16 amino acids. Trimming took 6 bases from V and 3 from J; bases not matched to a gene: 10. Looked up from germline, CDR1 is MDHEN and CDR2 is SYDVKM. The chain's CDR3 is CASSRPTGADNQPQHF. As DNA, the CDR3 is TGTGCCAGCAGCCGACCGACAGGGGCGGACAATCAGCCCCAGCATTTT. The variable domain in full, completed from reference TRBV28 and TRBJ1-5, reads DVKVTQSSRYLVKRTGEKVFLECVQDMDHENMFWYRQDPGLGLRLIYFSYDVKMKEKGDIPEGYSVSREKKERFSLILESASTNQTSMYLCASSRPTGADNQPQHFGDGTRLSIL.

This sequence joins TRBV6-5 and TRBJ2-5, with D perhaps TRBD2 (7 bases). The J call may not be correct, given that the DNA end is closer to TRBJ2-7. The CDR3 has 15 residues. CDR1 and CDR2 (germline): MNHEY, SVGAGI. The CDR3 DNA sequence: TGTGCCAGCAGTCCGATGACAAGGGGGGGGTACGAGCAGTACTTC. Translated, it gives CASSPMTRGGYEQYF.